This T cell receptor (beta chain) was found in a study of blood T cell repertoires in COVID-19. In the study overall: Spain, Italy and the United States supplied samples that represented acute and convalescent COVID-19.

Authors' data handling: Researchers report that nucleated cell counts were estimated from reference gene primer amplification. Assay: immunoSEQ multiplex PCR; the TCRdb copy retains only in-frame clones and omits some. The V and J calls and clone size are taken from that table; D and trimming were inferred from the DNA. The table has about 160,000 clones, about four fifths seen once. The sequencing sample was made of peripheral blood. The clonotype comes from a man aged 55 to 70 with active or convalescent COVID-19.

The CDR3 reads CASSAGQGENEKLFF. CDR3 bases: TGTGCCAGCAGCGCTGGACAGGGCGAGAATGAAAAACTGTTTTTT. J is TRBJ1-4 and V is TRBV5-8; TRBD1 matches at 8 bases. The CDR3 has 15 amino acids. Germline V CDR1 and CDR2: SGHTS, YDEGEE. Trimming removed 4 bases from V and 5 bases from J; junction bases left unmatched: 7.